This is a list of T cell receptor beta chains from one sample in a study of Ad26.COV2.S vaccination and SARS-CoV-2 variants. TCRdb keeps only in-frame clones here, not all; method: immunoSEQ multiplex PCR. The sample has 350,000 to 450,000 clones, 92% seen once; the top ten hold about 1.7%. The sample in question was peripheral blood, obtained in a trial of Ad26.COV2.S vaccine versus placebo. These receptors all stem from a person aged 18-65 years who received the Ad26.COV2.S COVID-19 vaccine or a placebo. Each CDR3 is given with its conserved first and last residue. D genes are given only for firm matches. Clone size, where shown, is once, few, many, or a class for clones that have expanded.

j_call,v_call,clone_size,d_call,cdr3_nt,cdr3_aa
TRBJ1-6,TRBV28,.,TRBD1,TGTGCCAGCAGTTATCCCCGGACAGGGTACGGTGCTTCACCCCTCCACTTT,CASSYPRTGYGASPLHF
TRBJ2-3,TRBV28,.,.,TGTGCCAGCAGTGAATCGGGCCGGAGAAGCACAGATACGCAGTATTTT,CASSESGRRSTDTQYF
TRBJ1-4,TRBV28,.,.,TGTGCCACTTGCCCAGGGGCAACTAATGAAAAACTGTTTTTT,CATCPGATNEKLFF
TRBJ2-1,TRBV7-2,.,TRBD1,TGTGCCAGCAGTCCCAACCACCGGGACAGGGTGATCAATGAGCAGTTCTTC,CASSPNHRDRVINEQFF
TRBJ1-1,TRBV4-2,once,.,TGTGCCAGCAGCCAAGAAAGGGACACTGAAGCTTTCTTT,CASSQERDTEAFF
TRBJ2-7,TRBV19,once,TRBD1,TGTGCCAGTAGTATAAGTTGGGGCAGGGGGTTTGTCTACGAGCAGTACTTC,CASSISWGRGFVYEQYF
TRBJ1-4,TRBV6-5,.,.,TGTGCCAGCAGGGTTTGGGTAACTAATGAAAAACTGTTTTTT,CASRVWVTNEKLFF
TRBJ2-7,TRBV24-1,.,.,TGTGCCACCAGTGACAGTAGCTCCTACGAGCAGTACTTC,CATSDSSSYEQYF
TRBJ2-3,TRBV14,.,TRBD1,TGTGCCAGCGCGCCCGTTCGAGGGGGCGATTATGGAGATACGCAGTATTTT,CASAPVRGGDYGDTQYF
TRBJ1-2,TRBV7-9,.,.,TGTGCCAGCAGCTTATCCCCCCAAGCAGAGGTCCACTATGGCTACACCTTC,CASSLSPQAEVHYGYTF
TRBJ1-6,TRBV11-2,.,.,TGTGCCAGCAGCTTAGATCGAGTCGGGGAAAGGTATAATTCACCCCTCCACTTT,CASSLDRVGERYNSPLHF
TRBJ2-3,TRBV5-1,.,.,TGCGCCAGCAGTTCCGGGGCTATGGGAGATACGCAGTATTTT,CASSSGAMGDTQYF
TRBJ1-1,TRBV7-2,once,.,TGTGCCAGCAGCTTAGCGCCAGGCATAGGAAAGGACACTGAAGCTTTCTTT,CASSLAPGIGKDTEAFF
TRBJ2-5,TRBV7-9,.,.,TGTGCCAGCAGCTTTTTCAACAGTACGGAGACCCAGTACTTC,CASSFFNSTETQYF
TRBJ2-7,TRBV4-3,.,.,TGCGCCAGCAGCCAAAACGGGGCAACCTACGAGCAGTACTTC,CASSQNGATYEQYF
TRBJ2-3,TRBV5-1,.,.,TGCGCCAGCAGCTTGGAGGCTAGCTTAGATACGCAGTATTTT,CASSLEASLDTQYF
TRBJ2-7,TRBV28,.,.,TGTGCCAGCAGTCTAGGGGGCTACGAGCAGTACTTC,CASSLGGYEQYF
TRBJ2-5,TRBV6-2/TRBV6-3,.,.,TGTGCCAGCAATTATCTGACCGAGGGCGCTCACTCACGGGGTCTGGAGACCCAGTACTTC,CASNYLTEGAHSRGLETQYF
TRBJ2-1,TRBV2,.,TRBD2,TGTGCCAGCACCTCAGGCGGGGGAGCCTACAATGAGCAGTTCTTC,CASTSGGGAYNEQFF
TRBJ1-2,TRBV4-3,.,.,TGCGCCAGCAGCCAAGACGGGGTGGGTAAAGCGACAGCTAACTATGGCTACACCTTC,CASSQDGVGKATANYGYTF
TRBJ1-1,TRBV18,.,TRBD1,TGTGCCAGCTCACCCCAAGGGACAGTTGATGTAAACACTGAAGCTTTCTTT,CASSPQGTVDVNTEAFF
TRBJ1-2,TRBV6-2/TRBV6-3,once,.,TGTGCCAGCAGTTTAAGGGGCCCGATCTATGGCTACACCTTC,CASSLRGPIYGYTF
TRBJ2-7,TRBV7-9,.,.,TGTGCCAGCAGCCCCACTGGGTCCTACGAGCAGTACTTC,CASSPTGSYEQYF
TRBJ2-7,TRBV11-3,.,TRBD1,TGTGCCAGCGCCGCCGGGACAGGGTTGGGCGAGCAGTACTTC,CASAAGTGLGEQYF
TRBJ2-7,TRBV5-4,.,TRBD1,TGTGCCAGCAGACCCGGGACAGGGGGGTACGAGCAGTACTTC,CASRPGTGGYEQYF
TRBJ2-3,TRBV28,.,.,TGTGCCAGCGGAGATACGCAGTATTTT,CASGDTQYF
TRBJ1-2,TRBV5-4,.,.,TGTGCCAGCAGCCCTTATCCGACAGAGAACTATGGCTACACCTTC,CASSPYPTENYGYTF
TRBJ2-7,TRBV5-1,once,TRBD1,TGCGCCAGCAATCCACGCTCGGACAGGGCCCTTTACGAGCAGTACTTC,CASNPRSDRALYEQYF
TRBJ1-1,TRBV28,.,.,TGTGCCAGCAGTCGGGTAGAAGCTTTCTTT,CASSRVEAFF
TRBJ1-5,TRBV6-2/TRBV6-3,few,.,TGTGCCAGCAGTTTGGTGGGTCAGCCCCAGCATTTT,CASSLVGQPQHF
TRBJ2-7,TRBV27,.,TRBD1,TGTGCCAGCAGTCCCCGGACAGGGTTCACCTACGAGCAGTACTTC,CASSPRTGFTYEQYF
TRBJ1-2,TRBV11-2,.,.,TGTGCCAGCAGCTTAGATCGGCAGGGCGAAGACACCTTC,CASSLDRQGEDTF
TRBJ2-1,TRBV3-1/TRBV3-2,.,.,TGTGCCAGCAGCCAAGGGCGGGGTGAGCAGTTCTTC,CASSQGRGEQFF
TRBJ2-5,TRBV15,.,.,TGTGCCACCAGCAGAGATTCAGTCGGACGAATGGAGACCCAGTACTTC,CATSRDSVGRMETQYF
TRBJ1-1,TRBV5-6,.,.,TGTGCCAGCAGCCCCGGGGGGCGGGACACTGAAGCTTTCTTT,CASSPGGRDTEAFF
TRBJ1-2,TRBV7-2,.,.,TGTGCCAGCAGCTTAGACGGTAACTATGGCTACACCTTC,CASSLDGNYGYTF
TRBJ1-5,TRBV18,.,.,TGTGCCAGCTCACCCGGGACACCTTATAGCAATCAGCCCCAGCATTTT,CASSPGTPYSNQPQHF
TRBJ1-5,TRBV28,.,.,TGTGCCAGCAGTTTTAGGGTTCAGCCCCAGCATTTT,CASSFRVQPQHF
TRBJ1-3,TRBV9,.,.,TGTGCCAGCAGCGTAGGGGTTTTGGGGGGGCAAGGAAACACCATATATTTT,CASSVGVLGGQGNTIYF
TRBJ2-7,TRBV5-1,.,.,TGCGCCAGCAGCTTGGGCCAGGCAGGCACCTTATACGAGCAGTACTTC,CASSLGQAGTLYEQYF
TRBJ1-2,TRBV14,once,.,TGTGCCAGCAGCCAAGAACTCCCGGGACTCGACTATGGCTACACCTTC,CASSQELPGLDYGYTF
TRBJ1-2,TRBV28,.,.,TGTGCCAGCAGTTTCGGGCTGAACTATGGCTACACCTTC,CASSFGLNYGYTF
TRBJ2-7,TRBV5-1,.,.,TGCGCCAGCAGCTTGGCCGGGGTCCCCAACGACGAGCAGTACTTC,CASSLAGVPNDEQYF
TRBJ1-1,TRBV10-3,.,.,TGTGCCATCAGCGATACAGGGTTACAGAACACTGAAGCTTTCTTT,CAISDTGLQNTEAFF
TRBJ1-2,TRBV19,.,.,TGTGCCAGTATGGTATGGCAGGGCAGCTATGGCTACACCTTC,CASMVWQGSYGYTF
TRBJ2-3,TRBV6-5,.,TRBD2,TGTGCCAGCAGCCAAGGCGGGGGGGCAGATACGCAGTATTTT,CASSQGGGADTQYF
TRBJ2-7,TRBV5-4,.,.,TGTGCCAGCAGCAAACTACTAGTAAGTCACGAGCAGTACTTC,CASSKLLVSHEQYF